The source of this T cell receptor beta chain is a study of blood T cell repertoires in COVID-19. Study-wide context: Donors in the United States, Italy and Spain gave samples during acute or convalescent COVID-19.

Profiling relied on immunoSEQ multiplex PCR, and the TCRdb table lists in-frame clones only, not all of them. This sample has approximately 300,000 clones, with over 80% found just once. Deletions cut 2 bases from V and 0 bases from J, with 7 bases between. The CDR3 length is 14 residues. The germline gives CDR1 MNHNY, CDR2 SVGAGI (reference sequence). V and J are TRBV6-6 and TRBJ1-1; D unclear. Sequencing input: peripheral blood. The clonotype originates from a woman aged 50 to 60 with active or convalescent COVID-19. The CDR3 loop is CASSYGELNTEAFF. CDR3 coding DNA: TGTGCCAGCAGTTACGGAGAATTGAACACTGAAGCTTTCTTT.